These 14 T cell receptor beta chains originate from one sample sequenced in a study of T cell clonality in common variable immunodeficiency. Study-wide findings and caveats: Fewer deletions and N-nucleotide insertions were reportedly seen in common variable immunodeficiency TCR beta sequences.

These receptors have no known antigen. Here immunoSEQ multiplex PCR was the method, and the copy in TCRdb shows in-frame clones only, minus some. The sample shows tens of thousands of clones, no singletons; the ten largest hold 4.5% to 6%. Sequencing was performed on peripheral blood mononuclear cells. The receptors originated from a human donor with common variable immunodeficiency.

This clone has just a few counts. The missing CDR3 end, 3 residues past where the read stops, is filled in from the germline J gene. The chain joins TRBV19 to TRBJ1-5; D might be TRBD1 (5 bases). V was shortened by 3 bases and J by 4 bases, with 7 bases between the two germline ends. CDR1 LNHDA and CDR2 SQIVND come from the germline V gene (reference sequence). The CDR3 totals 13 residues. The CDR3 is CASSMAGNQPQHF. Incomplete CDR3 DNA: TGTGCCAGTAGTATGGCAGGGAATCAGCCC.

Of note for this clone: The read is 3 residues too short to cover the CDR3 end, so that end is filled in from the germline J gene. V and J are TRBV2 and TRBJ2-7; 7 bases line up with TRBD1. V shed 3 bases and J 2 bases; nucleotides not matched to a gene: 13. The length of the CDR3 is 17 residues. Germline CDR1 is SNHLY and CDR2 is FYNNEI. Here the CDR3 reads CASSDLKGAATPYEQYF. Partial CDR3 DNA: TGTGCCAGCAGTGATCTGAAGGGGGCGGCCACTCCCTACGAG. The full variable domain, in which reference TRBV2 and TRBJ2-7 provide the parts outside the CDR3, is EPEVTQTPSHQVTQMGQEVILRCVPISNHLYFYWYRQILGQKVEFLVSFYNNEISEKSEIFDDQFSVERPDGSNFTLKIRSTKLEDSAMYFCASSDLKGAATPYEQYFGPGTRLTVT.

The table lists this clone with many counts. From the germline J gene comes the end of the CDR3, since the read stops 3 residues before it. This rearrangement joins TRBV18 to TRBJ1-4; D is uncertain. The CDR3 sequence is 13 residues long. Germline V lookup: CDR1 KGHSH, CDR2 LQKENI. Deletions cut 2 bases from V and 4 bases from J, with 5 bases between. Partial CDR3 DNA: TGTGCCAGCTCACCAGGCTTTAATGAAAAA. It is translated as CASSPGFNEK. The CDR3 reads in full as CASSPGFNEKLFF.

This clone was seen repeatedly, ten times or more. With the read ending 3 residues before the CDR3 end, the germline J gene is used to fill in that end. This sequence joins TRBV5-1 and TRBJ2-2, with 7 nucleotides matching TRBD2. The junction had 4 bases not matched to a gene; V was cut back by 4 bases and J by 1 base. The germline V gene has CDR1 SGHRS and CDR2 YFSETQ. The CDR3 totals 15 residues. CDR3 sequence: CASSGGLENTGELFF. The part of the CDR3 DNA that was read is TGCGCCAGCAGCGGAGGACTAGAGAACACCGGGGAG.

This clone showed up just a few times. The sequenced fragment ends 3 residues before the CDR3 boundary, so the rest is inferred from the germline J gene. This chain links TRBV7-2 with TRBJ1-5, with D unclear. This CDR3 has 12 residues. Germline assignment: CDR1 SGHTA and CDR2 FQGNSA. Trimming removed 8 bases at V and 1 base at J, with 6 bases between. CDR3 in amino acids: CASAGSNQPQHF. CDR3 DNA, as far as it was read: TGTGCCAGCGCGGGGAGCAATCAGCCC. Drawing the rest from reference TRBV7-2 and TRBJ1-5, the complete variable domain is GAGVSQSPSNKVTEKGKDVELRCDPISGHTALYWYRQSLGQGLEFLIYFQGNSAPDKSGLPSDRFSAERTGGSVSTLTIQRTQQEDSAVYLCASAGSNQPQHFGDGTRLSIL.

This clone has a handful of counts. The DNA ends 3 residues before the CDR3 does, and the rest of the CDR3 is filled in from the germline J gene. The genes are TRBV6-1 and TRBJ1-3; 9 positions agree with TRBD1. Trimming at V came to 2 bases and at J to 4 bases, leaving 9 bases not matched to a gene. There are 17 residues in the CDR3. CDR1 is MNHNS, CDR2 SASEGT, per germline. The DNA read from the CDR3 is TGTGCCAGCAGTGAACGTTTGGGACAGGGACTGGGAAACACC. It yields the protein CASSERLGQGLGNT. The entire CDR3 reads CASSERLGQGLGNTIYF.

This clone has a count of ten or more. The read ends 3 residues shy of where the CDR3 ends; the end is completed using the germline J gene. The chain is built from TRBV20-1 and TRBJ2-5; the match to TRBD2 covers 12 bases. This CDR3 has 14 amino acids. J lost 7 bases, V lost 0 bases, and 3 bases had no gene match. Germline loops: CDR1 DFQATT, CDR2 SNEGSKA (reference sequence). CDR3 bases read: TGCAGTGCTAGAGATTTACTAGCGGGGGGGACC. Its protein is CSARDLLAGGT. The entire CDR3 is CSARDLLAGGTQYF.

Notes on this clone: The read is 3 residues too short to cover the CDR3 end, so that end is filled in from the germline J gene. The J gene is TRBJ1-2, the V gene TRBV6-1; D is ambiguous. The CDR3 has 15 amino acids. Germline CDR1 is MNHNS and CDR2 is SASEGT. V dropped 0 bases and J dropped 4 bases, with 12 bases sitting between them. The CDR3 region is CASSEAFAQTYGYTF. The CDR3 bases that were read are TGTGCCAGCAGTGAAGCGTTCGCACAGACCTATGGC.

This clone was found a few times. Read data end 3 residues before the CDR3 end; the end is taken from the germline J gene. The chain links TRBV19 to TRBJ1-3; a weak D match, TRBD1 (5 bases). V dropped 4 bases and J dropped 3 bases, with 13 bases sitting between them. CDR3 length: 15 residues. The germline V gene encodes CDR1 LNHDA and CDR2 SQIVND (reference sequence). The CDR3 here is CASSKTENHGNTIYF. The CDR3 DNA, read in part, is TGTGCCAGTAGTAAGACAGAGAATCATGGAAACACC.

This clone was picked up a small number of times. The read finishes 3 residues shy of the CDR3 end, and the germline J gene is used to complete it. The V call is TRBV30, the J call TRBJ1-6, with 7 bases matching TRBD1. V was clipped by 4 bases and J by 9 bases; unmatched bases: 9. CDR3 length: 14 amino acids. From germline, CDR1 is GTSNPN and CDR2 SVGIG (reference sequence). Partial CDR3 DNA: TGTGCCTGGACTCAGACAGGGTGGGGTTCACCC. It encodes CAWTQTGWGSP. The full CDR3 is CAWTQTGWGSPLHF. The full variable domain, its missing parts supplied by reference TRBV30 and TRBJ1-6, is SQTIHQWPATLVQPVGSPLSLECTVEGTSNPNLYWYRQAAGRGLQLLFYSVGIGQISSEVPQNLSASRPQDRQFILSSKKLLLSDSGFYLCAWTQTGWGSPLHFGNGTRLTVT.

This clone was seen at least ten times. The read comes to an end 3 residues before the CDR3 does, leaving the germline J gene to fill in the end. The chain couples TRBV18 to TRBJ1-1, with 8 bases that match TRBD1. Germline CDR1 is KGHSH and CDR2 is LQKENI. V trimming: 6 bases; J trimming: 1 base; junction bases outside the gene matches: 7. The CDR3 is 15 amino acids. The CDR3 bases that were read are TGTGCCAGCTCTCGAGGGGACAGGACGAACACTGAA. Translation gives CASSRGDRTNTE. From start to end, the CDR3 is CASSRGDRTNTEAFF.

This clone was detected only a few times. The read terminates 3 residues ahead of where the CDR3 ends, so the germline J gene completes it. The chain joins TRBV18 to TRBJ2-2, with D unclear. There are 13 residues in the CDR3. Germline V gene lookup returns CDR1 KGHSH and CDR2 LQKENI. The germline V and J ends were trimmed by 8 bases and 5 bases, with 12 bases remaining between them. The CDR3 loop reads CASRRPGTGELFF. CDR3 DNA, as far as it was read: TGTGCCAGCCGGCGCCCCGGGACCGGGGAG.

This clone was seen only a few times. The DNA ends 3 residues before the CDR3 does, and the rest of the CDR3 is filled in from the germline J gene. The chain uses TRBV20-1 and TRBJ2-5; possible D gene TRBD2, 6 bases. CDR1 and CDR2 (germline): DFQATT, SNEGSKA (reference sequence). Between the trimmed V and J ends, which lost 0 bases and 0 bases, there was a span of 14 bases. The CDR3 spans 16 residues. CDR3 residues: CSAREPGLVYQETQYF. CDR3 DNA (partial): TGCAGTGCTAGAGAACCGGGACTCGTGTACCAAGAGACC.

Here the CDR3 reads CAWSVLGEAFF. CDR3 bases read: TGTGCCTGGAGTGTACTAGGGGAA. The rearrangement uses TRBV30 and TRBJ1-1; D is ambiguous. The read terminates 3 residues before the CDR3 end, so the remaining end is supplied by the germline J gene. Germline V gene sequence: CDR1 GTSNPN, CDR2 SVGIG (reference sequence). There are 11 residues in the CDR3.